This note documents a single T cell receptor beta chain sequence. Its antigen specificity is not known. The sample holds no much larger clone one base away, and base qualities are not on file. This sample was taken from a study of blood T cell repertoires in COVID-19 (dated by TCRdb to between 2020 and 2021). Context from the whole study: Collaborator samples came from the United States, Italy and Spain and covered acute and convalescent phases of COVID-19. The material from the prospective study consisted of cDNA or gDNA derived from T cells, B-cell-depleted T cells, or PBMCs. Deeply sampled blood TCRbeta repertoires from subjects exposed to, actively infected with, or recovered from COVID-19 were included in the dataset. A freely available public database, intended as a resource for researchers studying the immune response to SARS-CoV-2, is where the repertoires were released. Samples came from the ongoing ImmuneRACE study (first 160 participants) plus 1,254 subjects from 6 global collaborators. A de-identified subject ID, COVID-19 status, age in years and sex were almost always included in the sample metadata. Where HLA class I and class II types were available, the types were taken from metadata supplied by the sample provider, not from assay-based typing.

In the prospective study, participants were roughly 18 to 100 years old, resided in about two dozen geographic areas of the United States, and were enrolled through a virtual design. In the prospective study, participants were assigned to cohorts based on the clinical history participants reported in a screening survey and a study questionnaire. Recovered participants in ImmuneRACE Cohort 3 were defined by two consecutive negative NP/OP PCR tests, clearance by a healthcare professional, or resolution of symptoms. Mobile phlebotomists in the prospective study collected whole blood, serum and a nasopharyngeal or oropharyngeal swab from every participant. Prospective study participants could optionally give additional blood draws and questionnaires over a roughly 2-month period. Before DNA extraction, prospective study blood samples were shipped either frozen or at room temperature. CDR1 SGHRS and CDR2 YFSETQ are derived from the germline V gene. Trimming at the junction amounts to 3 bases on V and 2 bases on J, and the germline ends lie 15 bases apart. The CDR3 starts with the cysteine, ends with the phenylalanine, and has 16 residues. This entry keeps only the CDR3 DNA: 48 bases, framed from base 1.

The investigation overall reported the following: The amount of clinical and demographic metadata varied by source and participant and was provided uncurated.

The immunoSEQ Assay, a bias-controlled multiplex PCR, was used to amplify TCRbeta CDR3 regions from genomic DNA. The paper's processing steps were these. The number of nucleated cells in each sample was estimated from the amplification of reference gene primers within the assay. To quantify the absolute abundance of each unique TCRbeta CDR3 rearrangement, sequence reads were collapsed and filtered. For each sample, productive Simpson clonality was calculated as the square root of Simpson's diversity index across productive rearrangements. TCRdb took this table from immuneACCESS and kept in-frame rearrangements with V and J called. Such tables lack part of the clones; where checked against another copy, unresolved V genes explain under half of the gap, and the rest is unexplained. V and J calls and clone size are given by that table; D and trimming were obtained from the DNA. A total of roughly 340,000 clones appear in this sample, around 91% of them only once. Together, the top ten hold roughly 1% of the sample.

The sequence came from a man aged 18-30 years who had recovered from COVID-19. The chain uses TRBV5-1 and TRBJ1-3; a tentative D call is TRBD1 (5 bases match). Sequenced sample: PBMCs or T cells enriched from blood (not recorded which). The CDR3 in this case is CASSSSPGGPGNTIYF. The nucleotide sequence reads as follows: TGCGCCAGCAGCTCGAGCCCGGGGGGTCCTGGAAACACCATATATTTT.